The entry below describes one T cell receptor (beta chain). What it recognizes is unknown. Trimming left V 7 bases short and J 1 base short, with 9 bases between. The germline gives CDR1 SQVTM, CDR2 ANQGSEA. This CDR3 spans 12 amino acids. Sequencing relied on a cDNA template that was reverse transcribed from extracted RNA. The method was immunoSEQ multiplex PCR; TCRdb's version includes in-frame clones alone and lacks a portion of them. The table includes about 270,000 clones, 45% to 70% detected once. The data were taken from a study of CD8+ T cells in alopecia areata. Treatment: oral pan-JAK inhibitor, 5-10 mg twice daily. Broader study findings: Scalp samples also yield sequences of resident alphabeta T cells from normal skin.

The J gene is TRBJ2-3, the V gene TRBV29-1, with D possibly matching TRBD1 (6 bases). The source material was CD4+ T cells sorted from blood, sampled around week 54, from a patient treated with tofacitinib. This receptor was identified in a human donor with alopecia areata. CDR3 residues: CSAQGRTDTQYF. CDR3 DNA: TGCAGCGCACAGGGCCGCACAGATACGCAGTATTTT.